This T cell receptor beta chain was retrieved from a study of response to subunit inactivated influenza vaccine. This CDR3 spans 15 amino acids. Per the germline V gene, CDR1 is SEHNR and CDR2 is FQNEAQ (reference sequence). Trimming took off 1 base at V and 1 base at J, with 10 bases between the two ends. About this clonotype itself: Its cognate antigen is unknown.

TCRdb called the RT-PCR reads again in MiXCR, with one record for every CDR3 protein. The table records more than 400,000 distinct CDR3 sequences, around 7.7% of them present only once. Study-wide results and caveats: A suggestion made by the authors is that each seasonal influenza vaccination recruits few new T cells.

Source: PBMCs from blood, taken about 24 months after vaccination. The TCR originated in a man aged 45 to 70 who received an inactivated influenza vaccine. V and J are TRBV7-9 and TRBJ1-2; the D is unclear. CDR3 region: CASSLDTTLNYGYTF. The CDR3 DNA reads TGTGCCAGCAGCTTAGACACAACACTTAACTATGGCTACACCTTC.